The T cell receptor beta chain described here comes from a study of human T cells and chemical hapten exposure. It was from unfractionated whole blood that total RNA was extracted. The sample holds many counts of this clonotype. Individual cDNA molecules received unique molecular identifiers in the library. Each CDR3 protein is one row after TCRdb ran MiXCR on the 5' RACE reads. This sample has some 150,000 distinct CDR3 sequences; 4.1% occur once, and the top ten carry about 1.3%. Trimming stripped 6 bases from V and 6 bases from J, with 17 bases between. Germline assignment: CDR1 SQVTM and CDR2 ANQGSEA. This CDR3 is built from 14 residues.

The chain couples TRBV29-1 to TRBJ1-4; D unresolved. This clonotype was sampled from a female donor in good health. CDR3 bases: TGCAGCGTCGGACGGGTCGAGAGGGATGAAAAACTGTTTTTT. This gives the protein CSVGRVERDEKLFF.